The T cell receptor beta chain described here comes from a study of T-cell reconstitution after alpha-beta-depleted transplantation in children. General observations from the study: Counts and diversity of T cells one year after transplant came mostly from newly produced T cells. The origin of alpha-beta T cells about two months after transplant was reportedly several hundred expanded graft clones. High day-60 TCRbeta diversity in some patients came from surviving recipient T cells and thymic progenitors.

By sample share, this clonotype is medium-sized (0.01 to 0.1%). Its antigen remains unknown. The TCRbeta library incorporated unique molecular identifiers. MiXCR, run by TCRdb on the PCR reads, gives a single entry per CDR3 protein. The data hold roughly 74,000 distinct CDR3 sequences, with over 15% observed a single time. Germline V gene sequence: CDR1 SGHAT, CDR2 FQNNGV. The V end lost 1 base, the J end lost 1 base, and 7 bases lay between the germline ends. CDR3 length: 14 residues. The chain employs TRBV11-2 and TRBJ1-1; no clear D. The starting material was PBMCs, mostly from graft donor cells, obtained 360 days after TCRalphabeta/CD19-depleted stem cell transplant. The receptor comes from a male patient under 10 years old who had a stem cell transplant for acute lymphoblastic leukemia, so the T cells may come from the graft donor. In DNA, the CDR3 is TGTGCCAGCAGCTTAGTTCACAGGAACACTGAAGCTTTCTTT. Residues: CASSLVHRNTEAFF.